The rows below give T cell receptor beta chains drawn from one sample of a study of blood T cell repertoires in COVID-19. Profiled with immunoSEQ multiplex PCR; TCRdb holds only in-frame clones, not every one. Of a few hundred thousand clones in the sample, 85% to 90% are singletons; the top ten hold just over 1%. Sequenced material: PBMCs or T cells enriched from blood (not recorded which). The receptors originated from a woman in her twenties or thirties who had been exposed to COVID-19. Each CDR3 is given with its conserved first and last residue. A D gene is named only where the DNA matches it firmly. A clone size is listed for some rows: how often the clone was seen (once, few, many), or a class if it is expanded.

J	V	D	size	DNA	CDR3
TRBJ1-3	TRBV5-1	TRBD1	few	TGCGCCAGCAGCCCCTGGACAGGGGTCCCAGCCTCTGGAAACACCATATATTTT	CASSPWTGVPASGNTIYF
TRBJ2-6	TRBV18	TRBD2	-	TGTGCCAGCTCACCGCCTCGGACTAGCGGGACTACTGGGGCCAACGTCCTGACTTTC	CASSPPRTSGTTGANVLTF
TRBJ2-2	TRBV4-1	-	-	TGCGCCAGCAGCCAACTGAACACCGGGGAGCTGTTTTTT	CASSQLNTGELFF
TRBJ1-2	TRBV2	-	-	TGTGCCAGCAGTGAGAGGCAGACGAGTGGCTACACCTTC	CASSERQTSGYTF
TRBJ2-7	TRBV3-1/TRBV3-2	TRBD1	once	TGTGCCAGCGGGGCCGATTCGACAGGGAGATTCTCCTACGAGCAGTACTTC	CASGADSTGRFSYEQYF
TRBJ2-5	TRBV9	TRBD2	-	TGTGCCAGCAGCGTAGCTGTGGGGCGGGAGACCCGAGAGACCCAGTACTTC	CASSVAVGRETRETQYF
TRBJ2-5	TRBV29-1	TRBD1	-	TGCAGCGTCTACGGACAGGGTCAAGAGACCCAGTACTTC	CSVYGQGQETQYF
TRBJ2-3	TRBV15	TRBD2	-	TGTGCCACCAGCAGTGGAGATCCCGGGACTAGCGGGAGGGCCGAGATAGATACGCAGTATTTT	CATSSGDPGTSGRAEIDTQYF
TRBJ2-1	TRBV7-9	-	once	TGTGCCAGCAGCTTCGCGGAGGTGGCGCAGTTCTTC	CASSFAEVAQFF
TRBJ1-2	TRBV5-1	-	-	TGCGCCAGCAGCCCCGGGGGGGGTGGCTACACCTTC	CASSPGGGGYTF
TRBJ2-3	TRBV7-3	-	-	TGTGCCAGCAGCTTAATCTGGTCTAGCCGCACAGATACGCAGTATTTT	CASSLIWSSRTDTQYF
TRBJ1-1	TRBV5-4	-	-	TGTGCCAGCAGCTTGGTCAGGGAAGGGGCTGAAGCTTTCTTT	CASSLVREGAEAFF
TRBJ1-6	TRBV28	-	-	TGTGCCAGCAGTTTATGGCCCGAGTATTCACCCCTCCACTTT	CASSLWPEYSPLHF
TRBJ2-3	TRBV5-4	-	-	TGTGCCAGCAGGCCTTCGGAGGTGTCAGATACGCAGTATTTT	CASRPSEVSDTQYF
TRBJ1-1	TRBV27	-	-	TGTGCCAGCAGTGCCCGAGGGGGACACACTGAAGCTTTCTTT	CASSARGGHTEAFF
TRBJ2-7	TRBV5-1	TRBD1	-	TGCGCCAGCAGCTTCGACAGGGGCGAAAACGAGCAGTACTTC	CASSFDRGENEQYF
TRBJ2-2	TRBV30	-	-	TGTGCCTGGAGTGCGGCCAGGGTGGCCGGGGAGCTGTTTTTT	CAWSAARVAGELFF
TRBJ1-1	TRBV4-1	-	once	TGCGCCAGCGGTCTGCAGGGTCAGGACACTGAAGCTTTCTTT	CASGLQGQDTEAFF
TRBJ2-2	TRBV4-1	TRBD2	few	TGCGCCAGCAGCCAAGGGTCGGGACTAGCGTTATCCGGGGAGCTGTTTTTT	CASSQGSGLALSGELFF
TRBJ1-1	TRBV27	TRBD1	-	TGTGCCAGCAGTTTATGGGGACAGGGCAACACTGAAGCTTTCTTT	CASSLWGQGNTEAFF
TRBJ1-4	TRBV28	-	-	TGTGCCAGCAGTTTATTGGGGGGAGGGATCGGAGGTGAAAAACTGTTTTTT	CASSLLGGGIGGEKLFF
TRBJ1-5	TRBV5-8	TRBD1	-	TGTGCCAGCAGCTTGGTGGTAGGGGGCGCTAATCAGCCCCAGCATTTT	CASSLVVGGANQPQHF
TRBJ2-7	TRBV24-1	TRBD1	-	TGTGCCACCAGTGGGGGGACAGGGAAGCAGTACTTC	CATSGGTGKQYF
TRBJ2-1	TRBV29-1	-	-	TGCAGCGTTCCGGGTTACAATGAGCAGTTCTTC	CSVPGYNEQFF
TRBJ2-7	TRBV11-3	TRBD2	once	TGTGCCAGCAGCTTATGGGCTAGCGGGAGTTACGAGCAGTACTTC	CASSLWASGSYEQYF
TRBJ2-5	TRBV19	-	-	TGTGCCAGTAGTACCACGGGATTCTTGGGGCAAGAGACCCAGTACTTC	CASSTTGFLGQETQYF
TRBJ1-2	TRBV2	-	-	TGTGCCAGCAGTGAAAACAGGGAGGGCGGCTACACCTTC	CASSENREGGYTF
TRBJ1-1	TRBV6-1	-	-	TGTGCCAGCAGTGAAGGAGGTGGTACACTCGAAGCTTTCTTT	CASSEGGGTLEAFF
TRBJ1-5	TRBV4-1	TRBD1	-	TGCGCCAGCAGCCAAGACGGGAGACAGGGAGGACCCAATCAGCCCCAGCATTTT	CASSQDGRQGGPNQPQHF
TRBJ1-3	TRBV2	-	-	TGTGCCAGCAGTGAGGGGCCCAGAAACACCATATATTTT	CASSEGPRNTIYF
TRBJ1-5	TRBV6-5	TRBD1	-	TGTGCCAGCAGGGCAGGGGGGCGGAATCAGCCCCAGCATTTT	CASRAGGRNQPQHF
TRBJ2-7	TRBV13	TRBD1	-	TGTGCCAGCAGCCTGGGGGACAGAACCTTCTACGAGCAGTACTTC	CASSLGDRTFYEQYF
TRBJ1-1	TRBV4-2	-	-	TGTGCCAGCAGGCGGTCCGGGAGGGATGGGCGGAACACTGAAGCTTTCTTT	CASRRSGRDGRNTEAFF
TRBJ2-7	TRBV4-2	-	few	TGTGCCAGCAGCCAAGTACTTAGGGGGGGGTACGAGCAGTACTTC	CASSQVLRGGYEQYF
TRBJ2-7	TRBV5-8	TRBD1	-	TGTGCCAGCAGCTTGGCAGGGGGCATAATCTACGAGCAGTACTTC	CASSLAGGIIYEQYF
TRBJ2-7	TRBV6-2/TRBV6-3	TRBD1	-	TGTGCCAGCAGTGGACAGGGAGAAGAGTACGAGCAGTACTTC	CASSGQGEEYEQYF
TRBJ2-7	TRBV19	-	-	TGTGCCAGTAGTCGGGGGAACTACGAGCAGTACTTC	CASSRGNYEQYF
TRBJ1-5	TRBV5-1	-	-	TGCGCCAGCAGCTTGGGAGTCAATCAGCCCCAGCATTTT	CASSLGVNQPQHF
TRBJ1-4	TRBV24-1	-	-	TGTGCCACCAGTGACAGGGCTACTAATGAAAAACTGTTTTTT	CATSDRATNEKLFF
TRBJ1-6	TRBV27	-	once	TGTGCCAGCAGTCCCCGTGGGGGTGGGAGGTCACCCCTCCACTTT	CASSPRGGGRSPLHF
TRBJ2-7	TRBV6-8	TRBD2	-	TGTGCCAGCAGTACGGAATGGTCTAGCGGGTCGAGCGAGCAGTACTTC	CASSTEWSSGSSEQYF
TRBJ1-5	TRBV24-1	-	once	TGTGCCACCAGTGATTTGGGACAGTGGACGAAATATAGCAATCAGCCCCAGCATTTT	CATSDLGQWTKYSNQPQHF
TRBJ1-1	TRBV12-3/TRBV12-4	-	-	TGTGCCAGCAGTTTTCGGTCGAACACTGAAGCTTTCTTT	CASSFRSNTEAFF
TRBJ1-3	TRBV6-5	TRBD1	-	TGTGCCAGCAGTATCACAGGGGACTCTGGAAACACCATATATTTT	CASSITGDSGNTIYF
TRBJ1-3	TRBV25-1	-	-	TGTGCCAGCAGTGAAGGTCTCGGAGCCTCTGGAAACACCATATATTTT	CASSEGLGASGNTIYF
TRBJ2-3	TRBV28	-	once	TGTGCCAGCAGTTTAGGAGTTGACTCATTCGCGGCAGATACGCAGTATTTT	CASSLGVDSFAADTQYF
TRBJ1-4	TRBV27	TRBD1	-	TGTGCCAGCAGTACGAGGGACAGGAAAGGGGTTAATGAAAAACTGTTTTTT	CASSTRDRKGVNEKLFF
TRBJ2-6	TRBV19	-	-	TGTGCCAGTAGTAGGCAGGGAATGACTGGGGCCAACGTCCTGACTTTC	CASSRQGMTGANVLTF
TRBJ2-7	TRBV11-2	-	-	TGTGCCAGCAGCCGCCTCAGGGGATCCTACGAGCAGTACTTC	CASSRLRGSYEQYF
TRBJ2-1	TRBV12-5	-	-	TGTGCTAGTGGGGGCGGGACTCACTTCAATGAGCAGTTCTTC	CASGGGTHFNEQFF
TRBJ2-7	TRBV12-3/TRBV12-4	-	-	TGTGCCAGCAGTTTACCCAACTACGAGCAGTACTTC	CASSLPNYEQYF
TRBJ2-5	TRBV15	-	once	TGTGCCACCAGCAGAGATTCACCAATGAGGTACCAAGAGACCCAGTACTTC	CATSRDSPMRYQETQYF
TRBJ1-5	TRBV2	TRBD1	-	TGTGCCAGCAGTGGACAGACAGGGTTCAATCAGCCCCAGCATTTT	CASSGQTGFNQPQHF